Below, 6 T cell receptor beta chains from the same sample are listed, as sequenced in a study of T cell repertoires in cytomegalovirus infection. TCRdb itself ran the reads through MiXCR, one entry per CDR3 protein. The sample yields about 770,000 distinct CDR3 sequences, around 29% seen once. No cognate antigen is known for these TCRs. The sample consisted of cultured CD8+ T cells from PBMCs, taken from culture after CMV antigen stimulation. All receptors come from a human donor in good health (CMV status not recorded). Some clones in this sample may be carry-over from other donors' samples.

The sample holds a few counts of this clonotype. V and J are TRBV12-3 or TRBV12-4 and TRBJ1-1; a possible D gene is TRBD1 (6 bases). The germline V and J ends were trimmed by 6 bases and 0 bases, with 11 bases remaining between them. The CDR3 length is 14 residues. The CDR3 reads CASSQDRMNTEAFF. The CDR3 nucleotides read TGTGCCAGCAGCCAGGACAGAATGAACACTGAAGCTTTCTTT.

This clonotype was counted at least ten times. The chain is built from TRBV12-3 or TRBV12-4 and TRBJ2-5; the D is unclear. The V end lost 6 bases, the J end lost 1 base, and 0 bases lay between the germline ends. CDR3 length: 10 residues. The CDR3 reads CASSQETQYF. CDR3 bases: TGTGCCAGCAGCCAAGAGACCCAGTACTTC.

The chain employs TRBV4-1 and TRBJ2-3; a weak D match, TRBD1 (6 bases). This CDR3 spans 16 amino acids. Trimming removed 0 bases at V and 2 bases at J, with 12 bases between. CDR1 and CDR2 from the germline V gene are MGHRA and YSYEKL. CDR3 bases: TGCGCCAGCAGCCAAGAATGGCAGGGGACCACAGATACGCAGTATTTT. Translation gives CASSQEWQGTTDTQYF.

V gene TRBV7-9 combines with J gene TRBJ1-5; D remains ambiguous. Trimming pared 2 bases from V and 0 bases from J, leaving 14 bases between. This CDR3 comprises 17 residues. Germline V gives CDR1 SEHNR, CDR2 FQNEAQ (reference sequence). CDR3 loop: CASSLPPDGNSNQPQHF. In nucleotides, the CDR3 is TGTGCCAGCAGCTTACCCCCGGACGGCAATAGCAATCAGCCCCAGCATTTT.

Details on this clonotype: One end of the junction varies from germline; a read error may be responsible. The chain is built from TRBV19 and TRBJ1-5, with 9 bases fitting TRBD1. CDR1 LNHDA and CDR2 SQIVND come from the germline V gene (reference sequence). CDR3 length: 15 amino acids. The CDR3 region has the DNA TGTGCCAGTAGGATAGGGACAGGGAAATATCAGCCCCAGCATTTT. Its translation: CASRIGTGKYQPQHF.

This chain uses TRBV20-1 with TRBJ1-1, with a possible D match to TRBD1 (5 bases). CDR1 is DFQATT, CDR2 SNEGSKA, per germline (reference sequence). Trimming removed 3 bases from V and 4 bases from J, with 15 bases in between. The CDR3 contains 14 residues. The CDR3 region has the DNA TGCAGTGCTAGTGGGGCAGCCATGGGCACTGAAGCTTTCTTT. This gives the protein CSASGAAMGTEAFF.